Detailed here is one T cell receptor beta chain. This entry comes from a study of PD-L1 blockade in urothelial cancer. TCRdb keeps only in-frame clones here, not all; method: immunoSEQ multiplex PCR. The sample includes about 80,000 clones, about 90% of them seen just once. Trimming took 1 base from V and 8 from J, leaving 5 bases between them. The CDR3 runs 11 residues. Germline CDR1 and CDR2: LGHNA and YNFKEQ. This chain joins TRBV4-2 and TRBJ1-2; no clear D gene. The TCR sequence derives from a woman in her seventies with urothelial cancer. The specimen comprised PBMCs, sampled around atezolizumab (anti-PD-L1) treatment. Written as DNA, the CDR3 is TGTGCCAGCAGCCAAGGGCAGGGCTACACCTTC. It yields the protein CASSQGQGYTF.